The clone carrying this TCR beta chain was recorded many times. Germline assignment: CDR1 KGHSH and CDR2 LQKENI. Trimming cost V 6 bases and J 4 bases; bases outside gene matches: 6. CDR3 length: 13 amino acids. Amplification of TCR beta CDR3 regions used RNA as the template. The HTBI primer set drove a first-round RT-PCR of the TCR CDR3. In TCRdb, the multiplex PCR reads were re-called with MiXCR into one record per CDR3 protein. This table has approximately 350,000 distinct CDR3 sequences, roughly 15% appearing once. The data are from a study of T cells in Graves' hyperthyroidism and ophthalmopathy. Sequencing was carried out using blood. The TCR sequence derives from a woman aged 55-75 years with Graves' ophthalmopathy. This rearrangement joins TRBV18 to TRBJ2-7, with 7 bases lining up with TRBD1. CDR3 nucleotide sequence: TGTGCCAGCTCTCGGGACAGTACTTACGAGCAGTACTTC. Translating it yields CASSRDSTYEQYF.